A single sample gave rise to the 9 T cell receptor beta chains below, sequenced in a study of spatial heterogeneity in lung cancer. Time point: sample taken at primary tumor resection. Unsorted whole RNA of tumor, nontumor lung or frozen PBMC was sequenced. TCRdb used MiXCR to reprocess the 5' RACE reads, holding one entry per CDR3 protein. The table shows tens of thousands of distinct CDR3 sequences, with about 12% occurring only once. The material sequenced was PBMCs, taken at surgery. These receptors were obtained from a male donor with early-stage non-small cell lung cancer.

CDR3 DNA: TGCAGCGTTCGGACAGGGGGCGTCTATGGCTACACCTTC. Encoded protein: CSVRTGGVYGYTF. The J gene is TRBJ1-2, the V gene TRBV29-1; 11 bases are shared with TRBD1. Trimming took 5 bases from V and 4 from J; bases not matched to a gene: 3. From germline, CDR1 is SQVTM and CDR2 ANQGSEA. This CDR3 spans 13 amino acids.

The DNA of the CDR3 is TGTGCCAGCAGTTTAGGGCCGACAAACTATGGCTACACCTTC. Protein sequence: CASSLGPTNYGYTF. The chain has TRBV12-3 or TRBV12-4 and TRBJ1-2; D remains ambiguous. CDR3 length: 14 amino acids. The V end was cut by 1 base, the J end by 2 bases, with 8 bases between.

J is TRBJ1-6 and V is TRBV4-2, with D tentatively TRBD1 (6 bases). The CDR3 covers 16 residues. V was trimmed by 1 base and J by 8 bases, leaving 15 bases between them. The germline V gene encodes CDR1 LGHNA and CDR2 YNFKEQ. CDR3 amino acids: CASSQAKGETYSPLHF. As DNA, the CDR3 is TGTGCCAGCAGCCAAGCTAAGGGGGAGACTTATTCACCCCTCCACTTT.

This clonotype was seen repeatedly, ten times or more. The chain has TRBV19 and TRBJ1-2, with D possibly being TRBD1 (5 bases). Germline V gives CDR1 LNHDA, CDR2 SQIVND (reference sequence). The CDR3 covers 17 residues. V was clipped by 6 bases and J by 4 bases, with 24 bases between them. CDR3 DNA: TGTGCCAGTAGGGGGGTGAGGGAGTCCAGGAAGGGCTATGGCTACACCTTC. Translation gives CASRGVRESRKGYGYTF.

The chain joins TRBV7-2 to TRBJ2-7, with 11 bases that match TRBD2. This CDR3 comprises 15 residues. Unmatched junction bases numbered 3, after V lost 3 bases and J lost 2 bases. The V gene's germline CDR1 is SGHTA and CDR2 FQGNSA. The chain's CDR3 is CASSFSGRGAYEQYF. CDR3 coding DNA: TGTGCCAGCAGCTTTAGCGGGAGGGGAGCCTACGAGCAGTACTTC.

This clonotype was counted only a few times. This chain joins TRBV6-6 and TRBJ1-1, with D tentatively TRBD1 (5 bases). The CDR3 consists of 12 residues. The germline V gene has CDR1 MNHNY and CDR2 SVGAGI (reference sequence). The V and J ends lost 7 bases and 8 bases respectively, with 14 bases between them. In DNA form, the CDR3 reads TGTGCCAGCACCTGGGCAGGGTACGAAGCTTTCTTT. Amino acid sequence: CASTWAGYEAFF.

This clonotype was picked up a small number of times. CDR3 coding DNA: TGCAGCGTTGAAGATCGGACTAGATCCTACAATGAGCAGTTCTTC. Protein product: CSVEDRTRSYNEQFF. The chain employs TRBV29-1 and TRBJ2-1; 7 bases map to TRBD2. From germline, CDR1 is SQVTM and CDR2 ANQGSEA. The CDR3 is made up of 15 amino acids. Trimming removed 0 bases from V and 1 base from J; junction bases left unmatched: 3.

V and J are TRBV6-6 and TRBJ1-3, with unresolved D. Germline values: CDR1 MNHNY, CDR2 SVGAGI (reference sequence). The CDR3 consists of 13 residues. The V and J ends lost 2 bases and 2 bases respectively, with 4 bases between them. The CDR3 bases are TGTGCCAGCAGTTACAGTCCTGGAAACACCATATATTTT. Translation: CASSYSPGNTIYF.

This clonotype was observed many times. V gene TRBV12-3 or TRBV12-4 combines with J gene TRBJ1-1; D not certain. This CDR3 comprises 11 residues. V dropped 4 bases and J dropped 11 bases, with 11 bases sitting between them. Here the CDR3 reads CASSSPYNAFF. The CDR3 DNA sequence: TGTGCCAGCAGTTCCCCATATAATGCTTTCTTT.